This TCR beta chain derives from a study of T cell responses to AZD1222 COVID-19 vaccine. Timing groups of about 4 and about 12 weeks for second doses were pooled. As to this clone: What it recognizes is unknown.

Overall study findings and caveats: Nearly half of spike-specific TCRs reportedly target unmutated variant regions. Just a handful of people given AZD1222 tested seropositive at baseline.

The CDR3 consists of 18 residues. Germline assignment: CDR1 MDHEN and CDR2 SYDVKM. V was pared by 2 bases and J by 0 bases, with 20 bases between. Sequenced by immunoSEQ multiplex PCR; TCRdb stores in-frame clones only, minus some. The sample consists of around 130,000 clones, approximately 92% of them appearing once. The clonotype comes from an adult who received the AZD1222 COVID-19 vaccine. The chain links TRBV28 to TRBJ2-7, with D perhaps given as TRBD1 or TRBD2 (7 bases each). Specimen: peripheral blood, collected 28 days after the second AZD1222 dose. The DNA of the CDR3 is TGTGCCAGCAGTTTAGAACGGGGGAGGGGGCTGAGCTCCTACGAGCAGTACTTC. As protein: CASSLERGRGLSSYEQYF. Filled out from reference TRBV28 and TRBJ2-7, the complete variable domain reads DVKVTQSSRYLVKRTGEKVFLECVQDMDHENMFWYRQDPGLGLRLIYFSYDVKMKEKGDIPEGYSVSREKKERFSLILESASTNQTSMYLCASSLERGRGLSSYEQYFGPGTRLTVT.